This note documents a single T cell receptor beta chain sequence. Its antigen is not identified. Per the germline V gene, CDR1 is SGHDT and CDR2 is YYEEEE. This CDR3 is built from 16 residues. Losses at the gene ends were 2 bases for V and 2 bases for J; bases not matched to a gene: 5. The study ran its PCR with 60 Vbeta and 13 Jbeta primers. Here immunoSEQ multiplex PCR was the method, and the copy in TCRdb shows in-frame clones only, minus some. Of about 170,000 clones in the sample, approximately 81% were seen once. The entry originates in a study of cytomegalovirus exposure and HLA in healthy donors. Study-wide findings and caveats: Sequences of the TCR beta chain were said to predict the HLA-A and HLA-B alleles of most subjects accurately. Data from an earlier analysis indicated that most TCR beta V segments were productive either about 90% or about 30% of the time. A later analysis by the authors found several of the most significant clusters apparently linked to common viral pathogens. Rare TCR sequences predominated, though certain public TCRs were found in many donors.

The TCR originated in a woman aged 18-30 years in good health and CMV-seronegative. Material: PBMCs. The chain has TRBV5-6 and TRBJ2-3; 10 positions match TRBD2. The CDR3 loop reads CASSFRTSGITDTQYF. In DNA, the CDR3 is TGTGCCAGCAGCTTTCGGACTAGCGGTATCACAGATACGCAGTATTTT. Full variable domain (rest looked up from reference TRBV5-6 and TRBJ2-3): DAGVTQSPTHLIKTRGQQVTLRCSPKSGHDTVSWYQQALGQGPQFIFQYYEEEERQRGNFPDRFSGHQFPNYSSELNVNALLLGDSALYLCASSFRTSGITDTQYFGPGTRLTVL.